These 9 T cell receptor beta chains originate from one sample sequenced in a study of T cell changes during pregnancy in multiple sclerosis. Profiled with immunoSEQ multiplex PCR; TCRdb holds only in-frame clones, not every one. The sample carries 39,000 or so clones, around 90% recorded once. The sample consisted of CD8+ T cells from peripheral blood mononuclear cells, taken after pregnancy. These TCRs come from a female donor with multiple sclerosis, enrolled in a pregnancy study.

This chain connects TRBV7-9 to TRBJ2-1; no firm D call. This CDR3 has 10 amino acids. Germline CDR1 and CDR2: SEHNR and FQNEAQ (reference sequence). The ends were cut back, 2 bases at V and 9 bases at J, with 2 bases in the middle. CDR3 in DNA: TGTGCCAGCAGCTTACGTGAGCAGTTCTTC. Encoded protein: CASSLREQFF.

The rearrangement links TRBV7-8 to TRBJ1-1, with D possibly TRBD1 on 5 matching bases. The V end lost 5 bases, the J end lost 6 bases, and 19 bases lay between the germline ends. This CDR3 has 15 amino acids. Germline V gene sequence: CDR1 SGHVS, CDR2 FQNEAQ. The CDR3 DNA sequence: TGTGCCAGCAGCGCCACAGTCGGGGGGTCTTCTGAAGCTTTCTTT. It translates to CASSATVGGSSEAFF.

The chain employs TRBV7-9 and TRBJ1-4; 8 bases map to TRBD1. The ends lost 5 bases at V and 11 bases at J; junction bases unmatched: 7. This CDR3 comprises 13 residues. Germline V CDR1 and CDR2: SEHNR, FQNEAQ (reference sequence). DNA for the CDR3: TGTGCCAGCAGCGAAGACACAGGGGGGAAACTGTTTTTT. Translation: CASSEDTGGKLFF.

This chain joins TRBV6-5 and TRBJ1-5; no definite D call. Germline CDR1 MNHEY, CDR2 SVGAGI. Trimming took off 4 bases at V and 5 bases at J, with 12 bases between the two ends. The CDR3 covers 14 residues. DNA of the CDR3: TGTGCCAGCAGTTCCGAGGGAGGTTATCAGCCCCAGCATTTT. Amino acid sequence: CASSSEGGYQPQHF.

Regarding this clone: The identical CDR3 is also encoded by other nucleotide sequences in the sample. J is TRBJ2-7 and V is TRBV5-1, with TRBD2 as a possible D gene (6 bases). This CDR3 is 14 amino acids long. Germline CDR1 and CDR2: SGHRS and YFSETQ. V lost 3 bases and J 1 base, leaving 11 bases between the germline ends. The DNA for the CDR3 is TGCGCCAGCAGCTATGGGACTGGGTCCTACGAGCAGTACTTC. It codes for CASSYGTGSYEQYF.

The rearrangement joins TRBV9 to TRBJ2-1; TRBD2 matches at 9 bases. CDR3 size: 18 residues. V shed 0 bases, J shed 0 bases, and the junction held 7 bases outside the gene matches. Germline V gene data show CDR1 as SGDLS and CDR2 as YYNGEE. This CDR3 reads CASSVVSSGMSSYNEQFF. CDR3 DNA: TGTGCCAGCAGCGTAGTTTCTAGCGGGATGAGCTCCTACAATGAGCAGTTCTTC.

The chain joins TRBV7-3 to TRBJ1-1, with D tentatively TRBD1 (6 bases). V was pared by 0 bases and J by 5 bases, with 7 bases between. This CDR3 contains 13 residues. The germline gives CDR1 SGHTA, CDR2 FQGTGA. The CDR3 loop is CASSLTGGTEAFF. Here the CDR3 DNA reads TGTGCCAGCAGCTTAACAGGGGGAACTGAAGCTTTCTTT.

This chain joins TRBV9 and TRBJ1-2; the match to TRBD1 covers 12 bases. Germline V lookup: CDR1 SGDLS, CDR2 YYNGEE. The CDR3 contains 17 residues. Trimming at V came to 3 bases and at J to 5 bases, leaving 11 bases not matched to a gene. In DNA form, the CDR3 reads TGTGCCAGCAGCGCCAAAGAAGGGACAGGGGGCGCGTATGGCTACACCTTC. This sequence encodes CASSAKEGTGGAYGYTF.

The chain uses TRBV27 and TRBJ2-7; TRBD1 matches at 9 bases. J was trimmed by 6 bases and V by 5 bases; bases with no gene match: 11. This CDR3 spans 15 amino acids. Per the germline V gene, CDR1 is MNHEY and CDR2 is SMNVEV (reference sequence). CDR3 in DNA: TGTGCCAGCAGTCGCCTAGGACAGGGGAGGGGCGAGCAGTACTTC. Amino acids: CASSRLGQGRGEQYF.